This TCR beta chain is drawn from a study of technical replicates of blood from a handful of donors. Here immunoSEQ multiplex PCR was the method, and the copy in TCRdb shows in-frame clones only, minus some. The sample has 55,000 to 70,000 clones, roughly 86% seen once. Trimming took 8 bases from V and 4 from J; bases not matched to a gene: 6. CDR3 length: 13 amino acids. Per germline, CDR1 MNHNS and CDR2 SASEGT. This clone came up once. This TCR was recovered from a human donor in good health. Some clones in this sample may be carry-over from other donors' samples. The V gene is TRBV6-1, the J gene TRBJ2-5; 8 nucleotides align to TRBD1. Sample: PBMCs. CDR3 DNA sequence: TGTGCCAGCTTAGGACAGGGACGAGAGACCCAGTACTTC. Protein sequence: CASLGQGRETQYF.